This T cell receptor (beta chain) came from a study of Graves' ophthalmopathy and Graves' hyperthyroidism. The germline gives CDR1 SNHLY, CDR2 FYNNEI. There are 15 residues in the CDR3. V shed 7 bases and J 4 bases; nucleotides not matched to a gene: 6. Amplified material comprised TCR beta CDR3 regions derived from RNA transcripts. HTBI-primed RT-PCR formed the first round, and a multiplex PCR formed the second. Each CDR3 protein is one row after TCRdb ran MiXCR on the multiplex PCR reads. The table has about 740,000 distinct CDR3 sequences, around 40% seen once. The origin of this receptor is an adult man with Graves' ophthalmopathy. This rearrangement joins TRBV2 to TRBJ2-3, with TRBD2 matching over 12 bases. Sequencing input: peripheral blood. CDR3: CASMWTSGNADTQYF. Here the CDR3 DNA reads TGTGCCAGCATGTGGACTAGCGGGAACGCAGATACGCAGTATTTT.